This T cell receptor (beta chain) was sequenced during a study of blood T cell repertoires in COVID-19. Looking at the study overall: COVID-19 samples collected from the United States, Italy and Spain covered acute and convalescent phases.

In this sample, this clone turned up once. As originally analysed: Using reference gene primer amplification, nucleated cell counts were estimated. Data came from immunoSEQ multiplex PCR; TCRdb stores just in-frame clones and leaves some out. V and J calls and clone size are those listed in that table; D and trimming were worked out from the DNA. The data show 90,000 to 100,000 clones, with about four fifths seen just once and 6.3% held by the top ten. The sample was peripheral blood. The sequence was collected from a man aged 55 to 70 with acute or convalescent COVID-19.

In DNA, the CDR3 is TGCGCCAGCAGCCACGACAGGGGGATGAACACTGAAGCTTTCTTT. This codes for CASSHDRGMNTEAFF. V usage is TRBV4-1 and J usage is TRBJ1-1; 9 bases map to TRBD1. V lost 3 bases, J lost 0 bases, and 2 bases stayed unmatched. The germline gives CDR1 MGHRA, CDR2 YSYEKL. This CDR3 region has 15 residues.